The 15 T cell receptor beta chains given below trace back to one sample, sequenced in a study of glioma-infiltrating T cells. Using RNA template, CDR3s of TCR alpha and beta were amplified with iRepertoire arm-PCR. From the multiplex PCR reads, TCRdb called clonotypes with MiXCR, one entry per CDR3 protein. In the table there are 400,000 or so distinct CDR3 sequences, approximately 42% of which are singletons. The sample consisted of glioma tissue, nonneoplastic brain tissue, or PBMCs (not recorded which). Every receptor here comes from a human donor with low-grade glioma or glioblastoma, undergoing nonglioma brain surgery, or in good health (not recorded which).

This clonotype was recorded many times. V and J are TRBV4-1 and TRBJ2-1, with a tentative D call TRBD2 (6 bases). The length of the CDR3 is 14 residues. Germline CDR1 is MGHRA and CDR2 is YSYEKL. V was cut by 5 bases and J by 8 bases, with 16 bases left in between. The CDR3 region has the DNA TGCGCCAGCAGCTTTCGGAGGGACCTTCATGAGCAGTTCTTC. Amino acids: CASSFRRDLHEQFF.

Worth noting for this clonotype: This could be a read error, since a much larger clone is one nucleotide away. The conserved closing phenylalanine or tryptophan is absent in this CDR3, likely reflecting a read error. V usage is TRBV7-9 and J usage is TRBJ1-2; a possible D gene is TRBD1 (6 bases). Germline values: CDR1 SEHNR, CDR2 FQNEAQ (reference sequence). This CDR3 spans 13 amino acids. The V and J ends lost 0 bases and 6 bases respectively, with 8 bases between them. CDR3 sequence: CASSLAQGDGYTL. As DNA, the CDR3 is TGTGCCAGCAGCTTAGCACAGGGAGATGGCTACACCCTC.

This clonotype was detected only a few times. The gene calls are TRBV19 and TRBJ2-7; 7 nucleotides align to TRBD2. Looked up from germline, CDR1 is LNHDA and CDR2 is SQIVND (reference sequence). Germline trimming cut 3 bases from V and 0 bases from J; bases unmatched to any gene: 5. The CDR3 spans 15 residues. The CDR3 DNA reads TGTGCCAGTAGTATCAATAGCGGGTACTCCTACGAGCAGTACTTC. Its translation: CASSINSGYSYEQYF. Complete variable domain (other parts from reference TRBV19 and TRBJ2-7): DGGITQSPKYLFRKEGQNVTLSCEQNLNHDAMYWYRQDPGQGLRLIYYSQIVNDFQKGDIAEGYSVSREKKESFPLTVTSAQKNPTAFYLCASSINSGYSYEQYFGPGTRLTVT.

V usage is TRBV20-1 and J usage is TRBJ2-5; 8 positions match TRBD2. There are 16 residues in the CDR3. CDR1 and CDR2 (germline): DFQATT, SNEGSKA (reference sequence). In DNA, the CDR3 is TGCAGCCGACCAGGTAGCGGGGACACAATGGGAGAGACCCAGTACTTC. Its translation is CSRPGSGDTMGETQYF.

This clonotype has more than one count but fewer than ten. V is TRBV14 and J is TRBJ2-3, with D tentatively TRBD1 or TRBD2 (5 bases each). The CDR3 is made up of 17 amino acids. Per germline, CDR1 SGHDN and CDR2 FVKESK. V gave up 0 bases and J gave up 3 bases, with 16 bases separating them. The CDR3 loop reads CASSQDFRGPGTDTQYF. As DNA, the CDR3 is TGTGCCAGCAGCCAAGACTTCCGGGGCCCTGGGACAGATACGCAGTATTTT.

This clonotype was detected many times. The chain links TRBV6-6 to TRBJ2-7, with D perhaps matching TRBD1 (5 bases). The CDR3 totals 15 residues. Germline V gene sequence: CDR1 MNHNY, CDR2 SVGAGI (reference sequence). Trimming removed 2 bases at V and 3 bases at J, with 14 bases between. The CDR3 DNA reads as TGTGCCAGCAGTTACAGGGGCCAGACCGACTACGAGCAGTACTTC. Its translation is CASSYRGQTDYEQYF.

The J gene is TRBJ2-7, the V gene TRBV28; unclear D gene. Trimming removed 6 bases at V and 11 bases at J, with 23 bases between. This CDR3 comprises 14 residues. Germline CDR1 reads MDHEN; CDR2 reads SYDVKM. CDR3: CASRALTPPLREYF. CDR3 DNA: TGTGCCAGCAGAGCGTTGACACCCCCCCTACGAGAGTACTTC.

This clonotype was detected a few times. J is TRBJ2-1 and V is TRBV29-1, with 8 bases that match TRBD2. This CDR3 is built from 12 residues. Looked up from germline, CDR1 is SQVTM and CDR2 is ANQGSEA. V was clipped by 7 bases and J by 4 bases; unmatched bases: 3. CDR3 coding DNA: TGCAGCGGTAGCGGGGAATACAATGAGCAGTTCTTC. This gives the protein CSGSGEYNEQFF.

This clonotype was observed a handful of times. This chain connects TRBV6-2 or TRBV6-3 to TRBJ2-1; TRBD1 or TRBD2 may be the D gene (6 bases each). Germline lookup yields CDR1 MNHEY and CDR2 SVGEGT. This CDR3 is built from 15 residues. V was shortened by 7 bases and J by 4 bases, with 17 bases between the two germline ends. The CDR3 nucleotides read TGTGCCAGCATTCTTTCTGGGGGGCCTTACAATGAGCAGTTCTTC. Residues: CASILSGGPYNEQFF.

This sequence joins TRBV6-6 and TRBJ2-7; D uncertain. Trimming left V 1 base short and J 2 bases short, with 12 bases between. CDR1 and CDR2 (germline): MNHNY, SVGAGI (reference sequence). The CDR3 has 15 residues. The CDR3 spells CASSYYVRFTYEQYF. CDR3 DNA: TGTGCCAGCAGTTACTACGTTCGGTTTACCTACGAGCAGTACTTC.

Comments on this clonotype: A much larger clone lies a single base off, so this may be a read error. The V and J genes are TRBV20-1 and TRBJ2-3; 7 bases agree with TRBD2. This CDR3 is 14 amino acids long. Germline lookup yields CDR1 DFQATT and CDR2 SNEGSKA (reference sequence). The DNA for the CDR3 is TGCAGTTCTAGAGTCGGGGCGGGAGCAGATACGCAGTATTTT. Translated: CSSRVGAGADTQYF.

Remarks on this clonotype: One end of the junction varies from germline; a read error may be responsible. This chain links TRBV28 with TRBJ2-1, with 7 bases that match TRBD2. The CDR3 loop spans 17 amino acids. The germline gives CDR1 MDHEN, CDR2 SYDVKM. CDR3 sequence (DNA): TGTGCCAGCAGTCCTCAATCACTAGCGAAATCCTACAATGAGCAGCTCTTC. Translation gives CASSPQSLAKSYNEQLF.

The chain recombines TRBV6-2 or TRBV6-3 with TRBJ2-1; 7 nucleotides match TRBD2. Germline trimming cut 2 bases from V and 1 base from J; bases unmatched to any gene: 5. The CDR3 contains 16 residues. Germline CDR1 reads MNHEY; CDR2 reads SVGEGT. The CDR3 is CASSYAAGASYNEQFF. The CDR3, as DNA: TGTGCCAGCAGTTACGCCGCGGGAGCGTCCTACAATGAGCAGTTCTTC.

Worth noting for this clonotype: A read error may account for a junction end that differs from germline. The V gene is TRBV14, the J gene TRBJ2-2; TRBD1 matches at 10 bases. This CDR3 has 17 residues. Germline values: CDR1 SGHDN, CDR2 FVKESK. In DNA, the CDR3 is TGTGCCAGCAGCCAACTCGACAGGGGGCTAAACACCGGGGAGCTGTCTTTT. Residues: CASSQLDRGLNTGELSF.

This clonotype was recorded once. This sequence may be a read error, since a much larger clone differs from it by one base. The chain is built from TRBV20-1 and TRBJ1-5; D remains unclear. Germline lookup yields CDR1 DFQATT and CDR2 SNEGSKA (reference sequence). CDR3 length: 14 amino acids. V was clipped by 3 bases and J by 3 bases, with 12 bases between them. This CDR3 is CSASSPSSNQPQHF. CDR3 coding DNA: TGCAGTGCTAGCTCTCCTAGTTCCAATCAGCCCCAGCATTTT.